This T cell receptor (beta chain) was found in a study of cytomegalovirus exposure and HLA in healthy donors. Study at large: Findings of an earlier analysis included more than 90 million unique TCR beta sequences from 200 million or so T cells. Study-wide results and caveats: A link between a missense DCLRE1C variant and TCR beta V- and J-gene trimming emerged from a later analysis. It was confirmed in vitro that a few of the CMV-associated chains were specific for CMV antigens.

Researchers ran the PCR with 60 Vbeta and 13 Jbeta primers. Measured with immunoSEQ multiplex PCR; TCRdb has only the in-frame clones, and not every one. The sample includes 150,000 to 200,000 clones, around a tenth of them seen just once. The CDR3 spans 18 residues. Germline CDR1 is KGHSH and CDR2 is LQKENI. On this clone itself: Its antigen is still unknown. One end of the junction varies from germline; a read error may be responsible.

This chain uses TRBV18 with TRBJ1-1, with D possibly TRBD1 on 5 matching bases. Sequences were obtained from PBMCs. The source of this sequence is a woman in her 30s in good health and CMV-seropositive. CDR3 bases: TGTGCCAGCTCATCACCGAAGGGGCCAGACTTTCGGCGGACTGAAGCTTTCTTT. It encodes CASSSPKGPDFRRTEAFF.